The next 18 T cell receptor beta chains were all read from a single sample in a study of blood T cells in healthy people across ages. Using a J-beta primer mix together with a sample-barcoded 5' primer, a second PCR was run for 7 to 11 cycles. TCRdb processed the 5' RACE reads anew with MiXCR; each CDR3 protein has one entry. The sample lists around 1,600,000 distinct CDR3 sequences, approximately 43% occurring once. The sample taken for sequencing was blood. These receptors all come from a woman aged 18 to 35 in good health.

The chain is built from TRBV6-6 and TRBJ1-4; 9 bases line up with TRBD1. CDR1 is MNHNY, CDR2 SVGAGI, per germline (reference sequence). Germline trimming cut 5 bases from V and 8 bases from J; bases unmatched to any gene: 6. The CDR3 runs to 14 residues. CDR3 DNA sequence: TGTGCCAGCAGTATACAGGGGGCCGGGGAAAAACTGTTTTTT. Translated: CASSIQGAGEKLFF.

Only a few counts were recorded for this clonotype. The chain carries TRBV4-3 and TRBJ1-2; D remains ambiguous. Germline V gene sequence: CDR1 LGHNA, CDR2 YSLEER. V was trimmed by 0 bases and J by 1 base, leaving 6 bases between them. This CDR3 has 14 residues. This chain's CDR3 is CASSQDRINYGYTF. The CDR3 DNA is TGCGCCAGCAGCCAAGATCGGATTAACTATGGCTACACCTTC.

V gene TRBV2 combines with J gene TRBJ2-5, with TRBD2 matching over 8 bases. This CDR3 region has 14 residues. Germline V CDR1 and CDR2: SNHLY, FYNNEI. Losses at the gene ends were 1 base for V and 4 bases for J; bases not matched to a gene: 2. The DNA of the CDR3 is TGTGCCAGCAGTGAAGAAGCGGGGGCAGAGACCCAGTACTTC. This sequence encodes CASSEEAGAETQYF.

The CDR3 sequence is CASSQDWTGGVMGTQYF. CDR3 DNA sequence: TGCGCCAGCAGCCAAGATTGGACAGGGGGCGTTATGGGTACGCAGTATTTT. This rearrangement joins TRBV4-1 to TRBJ2-3, with TRBD1 identical over 11 bases. V was clipped by 0 bases and J by 8 bases; unmatched bases: 10. Germline V gene lookup returns CDR1 MGHRA and CDR2 YSYEKL. The CDR3 has 17 amino acids.

This sequence joins TRBV5-8 and TRBJ2-2, with TRBD2 as a possible D gene (6 bases). Trimming cost V 4 bases and J 2 bases, with 15 bases left between them. The CDR3 has 16 amino acids. Looked up from germline, CDR1 is SGHTS and CDR2 is YDEGEE. The CDR3 loop is CASSPEGSLNTGELFF. CDR3 bases: TGTGCCAGCAGCCCGGAGGGCAGCCTTAACACCGGGGAGCTGTTTTTT.

This clonotype was observed a handful of times. The chain combines TRBV6-1 with TRBJ2-4; D is unclear. The CDR3 contains 13 residues. Germline values: CDR1 MNHNS, CDR2 SASEGT. V lost 2 bases, J lost 6 bases, and 8 bases lay in between. This CDR3 reads CASSELVGNIQYF. In nucleotides, the CDR3 is TGTGCCAGCAGTGAACTCGTGGGAAACATTCAGTACTTC.

This clonotype was counted only a few times. This rearrangement joins TRBV18 to TRBJ2-7, with a weak D call TRBD1 (6 bases). The CDR3 is 14 residues long. The V and J ends lost 2 bases and 4 bases respectively, with 12 bases between them. The germline gives CDR1 KGHSH, CDR2 LQKENI. In nucleotides, the CDR3 is TGTGCCAGCTCACCAGGCAGGACAGCTTACGAGCAGTACTTC. Translating gives CASSPGRTAYEQYF.

Details on this clonotype: One junction end does not reproduce the germline sequence, and a read error may be involved. The chain links TRBV7-2 to TRBJ2-4; unclear D gene. The J call may be faulty, since TRBJ2-7 better matches the DNA end. The CDR3 consists of 15 residues. Germline V gene data show CDR1 as SGHTA and CDR2 as FQGNSA. The DNA for the CDR3 is TGTGCCGGCAGCTTAGTCGGGCAGACTCGCTACGAGCAGTACTTC. As protein: CAGSLVGQTRYEQYF.

The rearrangement joins TRBV7-2 to TRBJ1-6; D is unresolved. V lost 5 bases and J lost 9, with 11 bases in between. Germline V gene data show CDR1 as SGHTA and CDR2 as FQGNSA. The CDR3 loop spans 13 amino acids. For the CDR3, the DNA is TGTGCCAGCAGCGTACTACGGAGTTCACCCCTCCACTTT. Protein: CASSVLRSSPLHF.

The chain has TRBV28 and TRBJ2-1; 12 bases align to TRBD2. V was clipped by 11 bases and J by 4 bases; unmatched bases: 15. The CDR3 has 17 amino acids. Germline values: CDR1 MDHEN, CDR2 SYDVKM. CDR3 protein: CAAYGASGRAQYNEQFF. The CDR3 region has the DNA TGTGCCGCCTATGGGGCTAGCGGGAGGGCCCAATACAATGAGCAGTTCTTC.

This clonotype came up many times. V usage is TRBV6-5 and J usage is TRBJ2-5; D is perhaps TRBD2 (6 bases). This CDR3 comprises 13 residues. Per germline, CDR1 MNHEY and CDR2 SVGAGI. V lost 6 bases to trimming and J lost 11 bases, with 19 bases between them. CDR3: CASSLGLFNEQYF. The CDR3 region has the DNA TGTGCCAGCAGCCTGGGACTCTTCAATGAGCAGTACTTC.

This clonotype showed up just a few times. CDR3 DNA sequence: TGTGCCAGCAGTTCGATGAACTATGGCTACACCTTC. Encoded protein: CASSSMNYGYTF. This sequence joins TRBV12-3 or TRBV12-4 and TRBJ1-2; D unclear. The CDR3 loop spans 12 amino acids. Trimming pared 4 bases from V and 2 bases from J, leaving 5 bases between.

This clonotype was picked up a small number of times. V usage is TRBV2 and J usage is TRBJ2-7; D gene ambiguous. Trimming stripped 5 bases from V and 0 bases from J, with 11 bases between. Germline CDR1 and CDR2: SNHLY and FYNNEI. This CDR3 is 14 amino acids long. CDR3 loop: CASSPRVTSYEQYF. DNA of the CDR3: TGTGCCAGCAGTCCCCGGGTCACCTCCTACGAGCAGTACTTC.

This chain's CDR3 is CASSYPAGGRPQYF. In DNA, the CDR3 is TGTGCCAGCAGTTACCCGGCCGGAGGGAGGCCCCAGTACTTC. This chain connects TRBV6-5 to TRBJ2-5; D may be TRBD2 (6 bases). Trimming removed 2 bases at V and 9 bases at J, with 16 bases between. Germline V gives CDR1 MNHEY, CDR2 SVGAGI. CDR3 length: 14 residues.

The chain uses TRBV7-9 and TRBJ2-3, with 13 bases fitting TRBD2. The germline V gene has CDR1 SEHNR and CDR2 FQNEAQ (reference sequence). J gave up 0 bases and V 1 base, and 10 bases lay outside the gene matches. This CDR3 is 20 amino acids long. The CDR3 sequence is CASSLGRTSGRGSSTDTQYF. The CDR3 region has the DNA TGTGCCAGCAGCTTAGGCCGCACTAGCGGGAGGGGTTCGAGCACAGATACGCAGTATTTT.

The chain recombines TRBV12-3 or TRBV12-4 with TRBJ2-5, with D hard to call. The J call could be wrong; TRBJ2-1 is a better fit for the DNA end. The CDR3 runs 13 residues. CDR3 sequence: CASSLGWEETQFF. CDR3 sequence (DNA): TGTGCCAGCAGTTTAGGTTGGGAAGAGACCCAGTTCTTC.

The gene calls are TRBV5-6 and TRBJ2-2; a possible D gene is TRBD1 (5 bases). Trimming took off 1 base at V and 5 bases at J, with 12 bases between the two ends. Germline lookup yields CDR1 SGHDT and CDR2 YYEEEE. The CDR3 spans 15 residues. The CDR3: CASSLQGSWTGELFF. The CDR3 DNA is TGTGCCAGCAGCTTGCAGGGCTCGTGGACCGGGGAGCTGTTTTTT.

This clonotype was seen only a few times. The chain recombines TRBV20-1 with TRBJ2-5; either TRBD1 or TRBD2 may supply D (5 bases each). Gene TRBJ2-7 matches the end of the DNA better, so the J call may be wrong. Germline values: CDR1 DFQATT, CDR2 SNEGSKA (reference sequence). CDR3 size: 13 residues. CDR3 region: CSAGGFRSYEQYF. The CDR3 nucleotides read TGCAGTGCTGGGGGTTTCCGGTCCTACGAGCAGTACTTC.